This T cell receptor (beta chain) was observed in a study of human T cells and chemical hapten exposure. Turning to the study itself: During the approximately 23-week study period, patients had diphenylcyclopropenone applied to the scalp every week.

Described time point: pre-sensitization, week 0. Treatment given: therapeutic diphenylcyclopropenone sensitization with weekly scalp DPC. Whole blood, unfractionated, served as the material for total RNA extraction. Worth noting for this clonotype: Its antigen remains unidentified.

TCRdb re-derived calls from the RACE reads in MiXCR, one entry per CDR3 protein. In the table there are 35,000 to 45,000 distinct CDR3 sequences, 10% to 15% of which are singletons. The CDR3 sequence is 15 residues long. V trimming: 6 bases; J trimming: 4 bases; junction bases outside the gene matches: 5. Looked up from germline, CDR1 is SNHLY and CDR2 is FYNNEI. General study results and limits: As the donors had alopecia, their immune response may differ from healthy people's. DPC sensitization left the count of TCRs above 1 in 1000 unchanged.

This sequence joins TRBV2 and TRBJ2-1; 11 nucleotides line up with TRBD1. This sample comprised whole blood, obtained in connection with sensitization to the hapten diphenylcyclopropenone (DPC). This clonotype was sampled from a woman between 40 and 55 years old with alopecia areata. Some clones in this sample may be carry-over from other donors' samples. The CDR3 is CASSLGTGGYNEQFF. Here the CDR3 DNA reads TGTGCCAGCAGCCTTGGGACAGGGGGTTACAATGAGCAGTTCTTC.